This TCR beta chain stems from a study of OX40 agonist ivuxolimab in advanced cancers. Study at large: Dose-escalation patients' cancers were hepatocellular carcinoma, melanoma, renal cell or head and neck cancer. Aged roughly 20 to 85 with a mean of about 60 years, they were almost 85% male.

Study outcomes and limitations: The 0.1-3.0 mg/kg partial responders had among the lowest clonal expansion. It was not determined which antigens were specifically recognized by the peripheral T cells that had undergone clonal expansion.

With regard to this clone: What it recognizes is unknown.

TCRdb keeps only in-frame clones here, not all; method: immunoSEQ multiplex PCR. The data show about 18,000 clones, 80% to 90% seen once. The CDR3 totals 16 residues. In germline, CDR1 is MDHEN, CDR2 SYDVKM. The ends were cut back, 5 bases at V and 0 bases at J, with 15 bases in the middle. The TCR comes from an adult with an advanced solid tumor such as melanoma, head and neck, liver or kidney cancer. The sequences come from CD4+ or CD8+ T cells sorted from blood, collected in a trial of the OX40 agonist ivuxolimab. This chain links TRBV28 with TRBJ2-3; D may be TRBD1 (7 bases). DNA for the CDR3: TGTGCCAGCAGTACCAGGGGGGAGATGAGCACAGATACGCAGTATTTT. It translates to CASSTRGEMSTDTQYF.